This T cell receptor (beta chain) comes out of a study of monozygotic twins with inflammatory bowel disease. A remark on this clonotype: Its matching antigen is unknown.

The CDR3 contains 14 residues. Germline CDR1 SQVTM, CDR2 ANQGSEA. Study findings and constraints: IBD patients share fewer clonotypes with other people than healthy twins do, especially with disease activity.

Eight separate reactions for every sample produced the cDNA. TCRdb reanalyzed the 5' RACE reads and collapses them to one entry per CDR3 protein, without DNA. The table lists approximately 200,000 distinct CDR3 sequences. This rearrangement joins TRBV29-1 to TRBJ1-2. Material: blood. This TCR came from a human donor with ulcerative colitis or Crohn's disease, or a healthy co-twin of an affected twin (not recorded which). CDR3 sequence reads: CSVARHSTNYGYTF.